In its sample, the clone carrying this T cell receptor beta chain was seen many times. The antigen is undetermined. TCRdb reanalysed the 5' RACE reads using MiXCR and keeps one entry per CDR3 protein. The sample has 150,000 or so distinct CDR3 sequences, under 7% seen once. These data are taken from a study of T cells after yellow fever vaccination. CDR3 length: 17 residues. CDR1 is SGHRS and CDR2 is YFSETQ in the germline V gene. The J segment lost 5 bases and the V segment lost 5 bases, leaving 13 bases of the junction unmatched. Study-wide points: Researchers noted that a small share of clonotypes showed up in both CD4 and CD8 compartments.

Sequenced here: CD4+ T cells sorted from PBMCs, sampled 10 days after the yellow fever booster vaccination. The receptor was isolated from a man younger than 45 who received the YFV17D yellow fever vaccine. The gene calls are TRBV5-1 and TRBJ2-1; the match to TRBD2 covers 10 bases. This CDR3 is CASSPSSLAGIHNEQFF. The CDR3 coding sequence is TGCGCCAGCAGTCCTAGTTCACTAGCGGGAATCCACAATGAGCAGTTCTTC. Drawing the rest from reference TRBV5-1 and TRBJ2-1, the complete variable domain is KAGVTQTPRYLIKTRGQQVTLSCSPISGHRSVSWYQQTPGQGLQFLFEYFSETQRNKGNFPGRFSGRQFSNSRSEMNVSTLELGDSALYLCASSPSSLAGIHNEQFFGPGTRLTVL.